One sample yielded the 22 T cell receptor beta chains listed below, sequenced in a study of blood T cell repertoires in COVID-19. Only in-frame clones appear in the TCRdb table, and some are missing; sequencing was by immunoSEQ multiplex PCR. The sample has roughly 200,000 clones; about four fifths are singletons. Sequenced sample: peripheral blood. All receptors come from a man aged 45-65 years with active or convalescent COVID-19.

This clone was seen only a few times. The chain links TRBV9 to TRBJ1-1; D perhaps matches TRBD1 (6 bases). CDR1 and CDR2 from the germline V gene are SGDLS and YYNGEE. Trimming left V 3 bases short and J 3 bases short, with 12 bases between. This CDR3 comprises 14 residues. The CDR3 sequence: CASSALQGYTEAFF. The CDR3 coding sequence is TGTGCCAGCAGCGCTTTACAGGGATACACTGAAGCTTTCTTT.

The rearrangement uses TRBV11-3 and TRBJ2-2; a possible D gene is TRBD1 (6 bases). This CDR3 has 14 amino acids. Germline CDR1 reads SGHNT; CDR2 reads YENEEA. Trimming pared 2 bases from V and 3 bases from J, leaving 7 bases between. In nucleotides, the CDR3 is TGTGCCAGCAGCTTAACAGGGTACACCGGGGAGCTGTTTTTT. Translating it yields CASSLTGYTGELFF.

The V gene is TRBV4-2, the J gene TRBJ1-1; D gene uncertain. The CDR3 runs to 13 residues. V was shortened by 4 bases and J by 3 bases, with 9 bases between the two germline ends. Germline V gene sequence: CDR1 LGHNA, CDR2 YNFKEQ. The CDR3 is CASSPIGDTEAFF. The CDR3 nucleotides read TGTGCCAGCAGCCCCATCGGGGACACTGAAGCTTTCTTT.

The J gene is TRBJ1-2, the V gene TRBV14, with D possibly TRBD1 on 5 matching bases. V was pared by 0 bases and J by 6 bases, with 14 bases between. The CDR3 is 15 residues long. CDR1 SGHDN and CDR2 FVKESK come from the germline V gene. The CDR3 region has the DNA TGTGCCAGCAGCCAAGAAGTCGGGGGAGTAGATGGCTACACCTTC. It yields the protein CASSQEVGGVDGYTF.

This rearrangement joins TRBV19 to TRBJ1-6; 10 nucleotides agree with TRBD1. The CDR3 sequence is 15 residues long. The germline V gene has CDR1 LNHDA and CDR2 SQIVND (reference sequence). V dropped 4 bases and J dropped 8; count of bases not matched to a gene: 5. In nucleotides, the CDR3 is TGTGCCAGTAGTACCTCGGGACAGGGGTATTCACCCCTCCACTTT. Translated, it gives CASSTSGQGYSPLHF.

The chain employs TRBV18 and TRBJ2-1; TRBD2 matches at 15 bases. Germline V gene sequence: CDR1 KGHSH, CDR2 LQKENI. V lost 3 bases to trimming and J lost 9 bases; unmatched junction nucleotides: 6. This CDR3 has 16 residues. CDR3 loop: CASSPGLAGGQGEQFF. The CDR3 nucleotides are TGTGCCAGCTCACCGGGACTAGCGGGGGGCCAGGGTGAGCAGTTCTTC.

The CDR3 sequence is CASRPSGTEGYTF. The DNA for the CDR3 is TGTGCCAGCAGGCCGTCCGGGACAGAAGGCTACACCTTC. This sequence joins TRBV6-5 and TRBJ1-2, with 7 positions matching TRBD1. Germline assignment: CDR1 MNHEY and CDR2 SVGAGI. V dropped 6 bases and J dropped 8; count of bases not matched to a gene: 9. The CDR3 is 13 amino acids.

V is TRBV6-5 and J is TRBJ1-6; the match to TRBD1 covers 7 bases. Germline V lookup: CDR1 MNHEY, CDR2 SVGAGI. This CDR3 is 13 amino acids long. With V trimmed by 10 bases and J by 10 bases, 10 bases remained unmatched. CDR3 DNA sequence: TGTGCCACCCGACAGGGTACGAGGTCACCCCTCCACTTT. This translates into CATRQGTRSPLHF.

The chain uses TRBV6-6 and TRBJ1-1; D might be TRBD1 (6 bases). Trimming stripped 10 bases from V and 5 bases from J, with 17 bases between. Germline V CDR1 and CDR2: MNHNY, SVGAGI (reference sequence). This CDR3 spans 13 amino acids. The CDR3 bases are TGTGCCACGAGTCGGGGGCTGGAGACTGAAGCTTTCTTT. This sequence encodes CATSRGLETEAFF.

The chain links TRBV27 to TRBJ1-5, with D possibly matching TRBD1 (5 bases). Germline CDR1 reads MNHEY; CDR2 reads SMNVEV (reference sequence). The length of the CDR3 is 14 residues. The V end lost 2 bases, the J end lost 3 bases, and 8 bases lay between the germline ends. CDR3 sequence: CASSLGRVNQPQHF. In DNA, the CDR3 is TGTGCCAGCAGTTTAGGCAGGGTCAATCAGCCCCAGCATTTT.

This sequence joins TRBV6-2 or TRBV6-3 and TRBJ1-1, with D hard to call. V was cut by 5 bases and J by 4 bases, with 8 bases left in between. There are 12 residues in the CDR3. Looked up from germline, CDR1 is MNHEY and CDR2 is SVGEGT. In DNA form, the CDR3 reads TGTGCCAGCAGTCGAGGGTCCACTGAAGCTTTCTTT. This codes for CASSRGSTEAFF.

This clone was counted between two and nine times. The chain links TRBV27 to TRBJ2-1, with D possibly TRBD2 on 6 matching bases. V lost 5 bases and J lost 4, with 12 bases in between. The CDR3 runs 14 residues. The germline V gene has CDR1 MNHEY and CDR2 SMNVEV (reference sequence). CDR3 residues: CASSPTSQYNEQFF. In nucleotides, the CDR3 is TGTGCCAGCAGTCCCACTAGCCAGTACAATGAGCAGTTCTTC.

This chain connects TRBV29-1 to TRBJ2-2, with TRBD1 as a possible D gene (5 bases). The CDR3 consists of 14 residues. CDR1 is SQVTM, CDR2 ANQGSEA, per germline. Trimming pared 4 bases from V and 0 bases from J, leaving 9 bases between. The CDR3, as DNA: TGCAGCGTTGTCGACAGAGCGAACACCGGGGAGCTGTTTTTT. Translated: CSVVDRANTGELFF.

V and J are TRBV11-2 and TRBJ1-3; D not resolved. Trimming shortened V by 3 bases and J by 0 bases, and 9 bases separated the two germline ends. Germline CDR1 reads SGHAT; CDR2 reads FQNNGV. There are 15 residues in the CDR3. In nucleotides, the CDR3 is TGTGCCAGCAGCTTCGACTTGAGCTCTGGAAACACCATATATTTT. This codes for CASSFDLSSGNTIYF.

J is TRBJ2-2 and V is TRBV11-3; D uncertain. Germline lookup yields CDR1 SGHNT and CDR2 YENEEA. V lost 1 base, J lost 1 base, and 4 bases lay in between. There are 14 residues in the CDR3. CDR3: CASSLGQNTGELFF. CDR3 in DNA: TGTGCCAGCAGCTTAGGGCAGAACACCGGGGAGCTGTTTTTT. The full variable domain, rest sourced from reference TRBV11-3 and TRBJ2-2, is EAGVVQSPRYKIIEKKQPVAFWCNPISGHNTLYWYLQNLGQGPELLIRYENEEAVDDSQLPKDRFSAERLKGVDSTLKIQPAELGDSAVYLCASSLGQNTGELFFGEGSRLTVL.

This chain links TRBV6-6 with TRBJ2-7; D is possibly TRBD1 (5 bases). CDR3 length: 15 residues. V was trimmed by 0 bases and J by 6 bases, leaving 15 bases between them. Germline CDR1 MNHNY, CDR2 SVGAGI (reference sequence). Here the CDR3 reads CASSYSIRDLGEQYF. CDR3 bases: TGTGCCAGCAGTTACTCGATCAGGGATTTAGGCGAGCAGTACTTC.

CDR3 in amino acids: CASSQGSTEAFF. In DNA, the CDR3 is TGCGCCAGCAGTCAGGGCAGCACTGAAGCTTTCTTT. The chain joins TRBV5-1 to TRBJ1-1; TRBD1 is a possible D gene (5 bases). Germline values: CDR1 SGHRS, CDR2 YFSETQ. The CDR3 runs to 12 residues. Trimming pared 5 bases from V and 4 bases from J, leaving 9 bases between.

The CDR3 here is CASSLGHRELRETQYF. DNA for the CDR3: TGTGCCAGCAGCTTAGGGCACAGAGAGCTTAGGGAGACCCAGTACTTC. V usage is TRBV11-2 and J usage is TRBJ2-5, with D unclear. Deletions cut 1 base from V and 5 bases from J, with 17 bases between. Germline V gene data show CDR1 as SGHAT and CDR2 as FQNNGV. The CDR3 runs to 16 residues.

The chain is built from TRBV27 and TRBJ2-7; 7 bases agree with TRBD2. CDR3 size: 15 residues. Germline-derived CDR1 and CDR2 are MNHEY and SMNVEV (reference sequence). J lost 0 bases, V lost 3 bases, and 5 bases had no gene match. DNA for the CDR3: TGTGCCAGCAGTTTCGGGGGGTCGGGCTCCTACGAGCAGTACTTC. This gives the protein CASSFGGSGSYEQYF.

This clone was seen a few times. V and J are TRBV28 and TRBJ1-4; 8 positions match TRBD1. Germline V lookup: CDR1 MDHEN, CDR2 SYDVKM. CDR3 length equals 14 residues. The J segment lost 8 bases and the V segment lost 6 bases, leaving 8 bases of the junction unmatched. The chain's CDR3 is CASRIDRGREKLFF. The CDR3 DNA follows: TGTGCCAGCAGGATCGACAGGGGACGCGAAAAACTGTTTTTT.

V gene TRBV7-9 combines with J gene TRBJ1-6; D uncertain. Deletions cut 5 bases from V and 9 bases from J, with 17 bases between. The V gene's germline CDR1 is SEHNR and CDR2 FQNEAQ (reference sequence). This CDR3 has 15 amino acids. This CDR3 reads CASSPAEGMGSPLHF. CDR3 sequence (DNA): TGTGCCAGCAGCCCCGCGGAGGGAATGGGTTCACCCCTCCACTTT.

This clone has only one observation. The chain uses TRBV6-1 and TRBJ1-2; D remains ambiguous. Trimming pared 3 bases from V and 6 bases from J, leaving 17 bases between. This CDR3 contains 15 residues. CDR1 is MNHNS and CDR2 is SASEGT in the germline V gene. CDR3 protein: CASSEQRGRENGYTF. The CDR3 DNA follows: TGTGCCAGCAGTGAGCAACGGGGTAGGGAGAATGGCTACACCTTC.